The rows below give T cell receptor beta chains drawn from one sample of a study of cytomegalovirus exposure and HLA in healthy donors. Measured with immunoSEQ multiplex PCR; TCRdb has only the in-frame clones, and not every one. This repertoire shows 130,000 to 150,000 clones, around 80% found once; its top ten account for around 3%. Source material: PBMCs. The receptors originated from a female donor in good health and CMV-seronegative. Each CDR3 is given with its conserved first and last residue. D genes are given only for firm matches. Size tells how often a clone was seen (once, few, many) or the class of an expanded clone, and some rows leave it out.

>TRBJ1-2|-|TRBV5-4|TRBD1
TGTGCCAGCAGCTTGGAACTGGGACAGAATCGCCGAGGCTACACCTTC
CASSLELGQNRRGYTF
>TRBJ1-2|few|TRBV13|-
TGTGCCAGCAGCAGACTAACAGGGCCTTATGGCTACACCTTC
CASSRLTGPYGYTF
>TRBJ2-7|once|TRBV30|TRBD1
TGTGCCTGGAGTGTATGGGACAGACCCTACGAGCAGTACTTC
CAWSVWDRPYEQYF
>TRBJ1-1|-|TRBV5-1|TRBD1
TGCGCCAGCAGCTTAGGCCCCAGGGGGCAAGTGAACACTGAAGCTTTCTTT
CASSLGPRGQVNTEAFF
>TRBJ1-6|once|TRBV28|TRBD1
TGTGCCAGCAGTAGCCCCCTAATTTCGGGACAGGCCCGATTT
CASSSPLISGQARF
>TRBJ2-1|-|TRBV27|TRBD1
TGTGCCAGCAGTTTTGACAGGGCTTACAATGAGCAGTTCTTC
CASSFDRAYNEQFF
>TRBJ1-5|-|TRBV28|-
TGTGCCAGCGAGGGAGGGGGTTCGCTCAATCAGCCCCAGCATTTT
CASEGGGSLNQPQHF
>TRBJ2-3|few|TRBV7-9|-
TGTGCCAGCAGCCGGACAGTCACAGATACGCAGTATTTT
CASSRTVTDTQYF
>TRBJ1-1|-|TRBV27|-
TGTGCCAGCAGACTCACCCTCGGACAGACTGAAGCTTTCTTT
CASRLTLGQTEAFF
>TRBJ1-5|-|TRBV30|-
TGTGCCTGGAGTTCACAGGGCAATCAGCCCCAGCATTTT
CAWSSQGNQPQHF
>TRBJ1-2|few|TRBV5-1|-
TGCGCCAGCAGCTTGGGGCGGTATGGTGGCTACACCTTC
CASSLGRYGGYTF
>TRBJ2-7|-|TRBV18|-
TGTGCCAGCTCACACTTAGTAGGAGTCGCCGAGCAGTACTTC
CASSHLVGVAEQYF
>TRBJ1-1|-|TRBV29-1|TRBD1
TGCAGCGTCGCCTTCGACAGGGGAGGGGGGAACACTGAAGCTTTCTTT
CSVAFDRGGGNTEAFF
>TRBJ1-1|-|TRBV5-1|TRBD1
TGCGCCAGCAGCTGGGACAGGGTACGAACTGAAGCTTTCTTT
CASSWDRVRTEAFF
>TRBJ1-2|-|TRBV29-1|-
TGCAGCGTTGAGGTGACAGAGTCGTTCTATGGCTACACCTTC
CSVEVTESFYGYTF
>TRBJ2-2|-|TRBV9|-
TGTGCCAGCAGCGCTCTGTCTCGGGCCGGGGAGCTGTTTTTT
CASSALSRAGELFF
>TRBJ2-7|-|TRBV11-2|-
TGTGCCAGCAGCCCGCGGACAGGCGGGGTCTACGAGCAGTACTTC
CASSPRTGGVYEQYF
>TRBJ2-3|-|TRBV30|TRBD1
TGTGCCTGGAGTGTACTCCAGAGGGTAGGGACAGGGAAGTATTTT
CAWSVLQRVGTGKYF
>TRBJ1-1|-|TRBV7-2|-
TGTGCCAGCAGCTTAGAAGGGACAAAGGCTTTCTTT
CASSLEGTKAFF
>TRBJ2-1|few|TRBV2|-
TGTGCCAGCATCGGTCTCGGCGGGGTAAACAATGAGCAGTTCTTC
CASIGLGGVNNEQFF
>TRBJ2-7|few|TRBV10-1|-
TGCGCCAGCAGTGGTCGGACAAGACCCTACGAGCAGTACTTC
CASSGRTRPYEQYF
>TRBJ1-2|-|TRBV27|TRBD1
TGTGCCAGCAGATCCGGGACAGGGGGAAGAAATGGCTACACCTTC
CASRSGTGGRNGYTF
>TRBJ2-5|-|TRBV5-1|-
TGCGCCAGCAGCTTGGATCCGGGGTCCCAAGAGACCCAGTACTTC
CASSLDPGSQETQYF
>TRBJ2-7|-|TRBV30|-
TGTGCCTGGTGCACCCCCGGCGCGGGTTTAGCCGAGCAGTACTTC
CAWCTPGAGLAEQYF
>TRBJ1-4|-|TRBV15|-
TGTGCCACCAGCCTCGGACAGTTGGCGGAAAAACTGTTTTTT
CATSLGQLAEKLFF
>TRBJ1-4|-|TRBV13|TRBD1
TGTGCCAGCAGCTCCTCAGGACAGGGGGCGAGGGAAAAACTGTTTTTT
CASSSSGQGAREKLFF
>TRBJ2-2|-|TRBV5-4|TRBD2
TGTGCCAGCAGCTTGGCCAGGCGGGGGGGCCCCGGGGAGCTGTTTTTT
CASSLARRGGPGELFF
>TRBJ2-2|once|TRBV9|-
TGTGCCAGCAGCGTAGCCTCGGACAGTCAATACACCGGGGAGCTGTTTTTT
CASSVASDSQYTGELFF
>TRBJ2-3|-|TRBV2|TRBD1
TGTGCCAGCAGGGGGGCACAGGGGTGGGGGACAGATACGCAGTATTTT
CASRGAQGWGTDTQYF
>TRBJ1-1|-|TRBV7-9|-
TGTGCCAGCAGCCCCCTGGGGGGGCAAGCTTTCTTT
CASSPLGGQAFF
>TRBJ1-3|few|TRBV28|TRBD1
TGTGCCAGCAGCGAAAATCAGGGGGCTGGAAACACCATATATTTT
CASSENQGAGNTIYF
>TRBJ2-7|-|TRBV11-2|TRBD1
TGTGCCAGCAGCTCCATCCGGGACAGGCTGACGCGCGAGCAGTACTTC
CASSSIRDRLTREQYF
>TRBJ1-2|few|TRBV19|-
TGTGCCACCCGGGGGTTTGGCTACACCTTC
CATRGFGYTF
>TRBJ2-7|once|TRBV7-2|-
TGTGCCATCCAGCAGGGTTGGCCCTCCTACGAGCAGTACTTC
CAIQQGWPSYEQYF
>TRBJ2-2|-|TRBV19|-
TGTGCCAGTAGTATGGTGGCCGACACCGGGGAGCTGTTTTTT
CASSMVADTGELFF
>TRBJ2-3|-|TRBV30|-
TGTGCCTGGAGTGTGGACAGTGAAGATACGCAGTATTTT
CAWSVDSEDTQYF
>TRBJ1-1|few|TRBV7-6|-
TGTGCCAGCAGTCCAAGCAGGGGCACTGAAGCTTTCTTT
CASSPSRGTEAFF
>TRBJ2-7|once|TRBV13|TRBD2
TGTGCCAGCAGCGGGCGGGGGTTCTACGAGCAGTACTTC
CASSGRGFYEQYF
>TRBJ1-5|-|TRBV6-1|-
TGTGCCAGCAGTGAGAGAGGGAGCGTTCAGCCCCAGCATTTT
CASSERGSVQPQHF
>TRBJ1-2|-|TRBV6-1|-
TGTGCCAGTATCATGCAACAGGGTAACTATGGCTACACCTTC
CASIMQQGNYGYTF
>TRBJ2-7|-|TRBV7-9|TRBD2
TGTGCCAGCAGCGGTTTAGCGGGAGAGACCTACGAGCAGTACTTC
CASSGLAGETYEQYF
>TRBJ1-4|-|TRBV19|-
TGTGCCAGTAGTGCCTCAGGGCCAACTAATGAAAAACTGTTTTTT
CASSASGPTNEKLFF
>TRBJ1-4|-|TRBV25-1|-
TGTGCCAGCAGTGAACAGGGGCCAACTAATGAAAAACTGTTTTTT
CASSEQGPTNEKLFF
>TRBJ2-1|-|TRBV28|TRBD1
TGTGCCAGCAGTCCCGAGGGGGCCTCTGAGGGTTACAATGAGCAGTTCTTC
CASSPEGASEGYNEQFF
>TRBJ1-5|-|TRBV6-1|-
TGTGCCAGCAGTGAAGCGGGACACAGCAATCAGCCCCAGCATTTT
CASSEAGHSNQPQHF
>TRBJ1-2|-|TRBV5-1|-
TGCGCCCGCATCGGGGGTGGCTACACCTTC
CARIGGGYTF
>TRBJ1-6|-|TRBV5-1|-
TGCGCCAGCAGCTTGGGGGAGCGCCTGAGCTCCTATAATTCACCCCTCCACTTT
CASSLGERLSSYNSPLHF
>TRBJ1-2|-|TRBV6-1|TRBD1
TGTGCCAGCAGTGAAAAAGGACAGGCCTCGAGGGGCTACACCTTC
CASSEKGQASRGYTF
>TRBJ1-4|-|TRBV2|-
TGTGCCAGCAGTGAGGCAGGGGCCCGGGGTGATAATGAAAAACTGTTTTTT
CASSEAGARGDNEKLFF